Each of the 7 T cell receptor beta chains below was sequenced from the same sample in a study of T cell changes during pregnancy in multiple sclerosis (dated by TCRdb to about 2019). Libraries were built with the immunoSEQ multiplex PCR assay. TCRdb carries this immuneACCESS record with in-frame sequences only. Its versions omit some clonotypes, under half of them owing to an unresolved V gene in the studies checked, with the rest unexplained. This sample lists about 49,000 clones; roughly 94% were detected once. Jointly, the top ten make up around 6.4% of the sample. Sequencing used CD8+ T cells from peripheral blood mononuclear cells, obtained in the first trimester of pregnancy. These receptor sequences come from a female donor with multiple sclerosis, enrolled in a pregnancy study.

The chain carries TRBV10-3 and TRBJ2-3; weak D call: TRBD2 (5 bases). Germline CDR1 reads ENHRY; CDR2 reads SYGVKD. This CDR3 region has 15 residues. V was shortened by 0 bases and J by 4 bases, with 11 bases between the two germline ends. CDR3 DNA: TGTGCCATCAGTGAGTCTAGAGGGTGGGCAGATACGCAGTATTTT. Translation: CAISESRGWADTQYF.

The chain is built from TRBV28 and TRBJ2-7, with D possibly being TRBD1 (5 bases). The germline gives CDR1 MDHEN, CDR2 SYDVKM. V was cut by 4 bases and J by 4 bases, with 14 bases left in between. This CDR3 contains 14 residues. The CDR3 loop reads CASSSELHRYEQYF. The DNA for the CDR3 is TGTGCCAGCAGTTCGGAACTACACAGGTACGAGCAGTACTTC.

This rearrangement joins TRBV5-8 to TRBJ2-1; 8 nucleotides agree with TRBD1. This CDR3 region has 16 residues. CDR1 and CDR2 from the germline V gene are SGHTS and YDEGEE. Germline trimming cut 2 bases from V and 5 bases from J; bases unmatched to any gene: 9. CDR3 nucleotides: TGTGCCAGCAGCTTAGGACAGGGAAGGCTTCACAATGAGCAGTTCTTC. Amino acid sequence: CASSLGQGRLHNEQFF.

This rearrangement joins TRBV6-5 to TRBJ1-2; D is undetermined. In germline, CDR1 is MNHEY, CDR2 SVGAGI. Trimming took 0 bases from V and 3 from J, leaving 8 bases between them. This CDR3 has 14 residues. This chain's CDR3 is CASSYSGAHYGYTF. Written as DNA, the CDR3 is TGTGCCAGCAGTTACTCGGGAGCGCACTATGGCTACACCTTC.

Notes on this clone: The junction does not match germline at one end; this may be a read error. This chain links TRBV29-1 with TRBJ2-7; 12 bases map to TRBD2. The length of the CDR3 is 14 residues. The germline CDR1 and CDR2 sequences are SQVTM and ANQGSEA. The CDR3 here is CSVEGLAGRSEQYF. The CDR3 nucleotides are TGCAGCGTCGAAGGACTAGCGGGACGGAGCGAGCAGTACTTC.

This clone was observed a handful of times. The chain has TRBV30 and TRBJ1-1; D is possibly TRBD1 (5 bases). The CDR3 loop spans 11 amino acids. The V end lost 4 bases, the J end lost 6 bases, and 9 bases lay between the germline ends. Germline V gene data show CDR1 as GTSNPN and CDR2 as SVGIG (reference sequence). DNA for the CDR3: TGTGCCTGGACTTTGACAGCTGAAGCTTTCTTT. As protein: CAWTLTAEAFF.

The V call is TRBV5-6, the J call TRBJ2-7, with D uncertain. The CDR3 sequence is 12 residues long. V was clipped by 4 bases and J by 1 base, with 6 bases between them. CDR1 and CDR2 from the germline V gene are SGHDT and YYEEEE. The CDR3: CASSAGSYEQYF. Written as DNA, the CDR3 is TGTGCCAGCAGCGCCGGGTCCTACGAGCAGTACTTC.